This TCR beta chain was identified in a study of CD4 T cells in relation to SARS-CoV-2 and coronaviruses. With regard to this clone: Its antigen is not known.

The repertoire was sequenced with immunoSEQ multiplex PCR; TCRdb's copy has only in-frame clones and lacks some. The table shows about 55,000 clones, with 86% occurring only once. Unexposed donor CD4+ T cells date from about 2011-2018, before the COVID-19 pandemic. General study results and limits: No donor gave both pre-pandemic and post-infection samples. In around three fifths of donors, memory CD4+ clonotypes crossrecognized SARS-CoV-2 and at least one common cold coronavirus spike.

Trimming at V came to 5 bases and at J to 8 bases, leaving 13 bases not matched to a gene. The CDR3 is 15 residues long. Germline CDR1 and CDR2: LNHDA and SQIVND (reference sequence). The specimen sequenced was memory CD4+ T cells from PBMCs. J is TRBJ1-1 and V is TRBV19; 8 bases are shared with TRBD1. The receptor was derived from a human donor in good health. CDR3 loop: CASSYPGQGAREAFF. CDR3 DNA: TGTGCCAGTAGTTACCCCGGGCAGGGGGCTCGGGAAGCTTTCTTT.